The rows below give T cell receptor beta chains drawn from one sample of a study of OX40 agonist ivuxolimab in advanced cancers. Profiled with immunoSEQ multiplex PCR; TCRdb holds only in-frame clones, not every one. The sample shows about 48,000 clones, approximately 90% of them seen only once. The sample here was CD4+ or CD8+ T cells sorted from blood, taken in a trial of the OX40 agonist ivuxolimab. Receptor source: an adult with an advanced solid tumor such as melanoma, head and neck, liver or kidney cancer. The CDR3 runs from the conserved cysteine through the conserved F or W. The order of the fields is CDR3 length, clone size, J gene, D gene, V gene, CDR3 DNA, CDR3 protein. The D gene is left open where the match is weak. Not every row has a clone size; where given, it reads once, few, many or a size class.

CDR3 length: 13; clone size: -; J gene: TRBJ1-1; D gene: -; V gene: TRBV7-6; CDR3 DNA: TGTGCCAGCAGCTTATCTCTCGTCACTGAAGCTTTCTTT; CDR3 protein: CASSLSLVTEAFF
CDR3 length: 14; clone size: once; J gene: TRBJ2-2; D gene: -; V gene: TRBV19; CDR3 DNA: TGTGCCAGTAGTTTTGACAGGAACACCGGGGAGCTGTTTTTT; CDR3 protein: CASSFDRNTGELFF
CDR3 length: 14; clone size: -; J gene: TRBJ1-2; D gene: -; V gene: TRBV29-1; CDR3 DNA: TGCAGCGTTGAAAGGGGCGGAAGGGACTATGGCTACACCTTC; CDR3 protein: CSVERGGRDYGYTF
CDR3 length: 11; clone size: -; J gene: TRBJ2-5; D gene: -; V gene: TRBV7-9; CDR3 DNA: TGTGCCAGCAGCCCGGGGGAGACCCAGTACTTC; CDR3 protein: CASSPGETQYF
CDR3 length: 15; clone size: -; J gene: TRBJ2-7; D gene: TRBD2; V gene: TRBV14; CDR3 DNA: TGTGCCAGCAGCCTCCGCGCTAGCGGGGGGCTCGAGCAGTACTTC; CDR3 protein: CASSLRASGGLEQYF
CDR3 length: 14; clone size: -; J gene: TRBJ1-1; D gene: TRBD1; V gene: TRBV11-2; CDR3 DNA: TGTGCCAGCAGCCAGATACAGGGGTACACTGAAGCTTTCTTT; CDR3 protein: CASSQIQGYTEAFF
CDR3 length: 20; clone size: -; J gene: TRBJ2-3; D gene: -; V gene: TRBV15; CDR3 DNA: TGTGCCACCAGCAGAGTTGGGTTTCTTGCCGCGGTGACTAGCACAGATACGCAGTATTTT; CDR3 protein: CATSRVGFLAAVTSTDTQYF
CDR3 length: 11; clone size: -; J gene: TRBJ2-1; D gene: -; V gene: TRBV20-1; CDR3 DNA: TGCAGCGTATTGTGGTACAATGAGCAGTTCTTC; CDR3 protein: CSVLWYNEQFF
CDR3 length: 17; clone size: -; J gene: TRBJ2-1; D gene: TRBD2; V gene: TRBV19; CDR3 DNA: TGTGCCAGTAGTATAGCTTCCGGCGGGAGCTCCTACAATGAGCAGTTCTTC; CDR3 protein: CASSIASGGSSYNEQFF
CDR3 length: 14; clone size: once; J gene: TRBJ1-2; D gene: -; V gene: TRBV4-3; CDR3 DNA: TGCGCCAGCAGCCAAGACCGGGGGGTCCCTGGCTACACCTTC; CDR3 protein: CASSQDRGVPGYTF
CDR3 length: 14; clone size: -; J gene: TRBJ2-7; D gene: -; V gene: TRBV6-5; CDR3 DNA: TGTGCCAGCAGTTACGAGGGGGGATTCTACGAGCAGTACTTC; CDR3 protein: CASSYEGGFYEQYF
CDR3 length: 16; clone size: once; J gene: TRBJ1-6; D gene: -; V gene: TRBV13; CDR3 DNA: TGTGCCAGCAGCCAAGGGGGGAGCTCCTATAATTCACCCCTCCACTTT; CDR3 protein: CASSQGGSSYNSPLHF
CDR3 length: 15; clone size: -; J gene: TRBJ1-1; D gene: -; V gene: TRBV6-6; CDR3 DNA: TGTGCCAGCAGTTACTTGGCGGGCGCGGGCACTGAAGCTTTCTTT; CDR3 protein: CASSYLAGAGTEAFF
CDR3 length: 16; clone size: -; J gene: TRBJ2-7; D gene: TRBD2; V gene: TRBV7-2; CDR3 DNA: TGTGCCAGCAGCTTTTGGGCTAGCGGGGGGTTTTACGAGCAGTACTTC; CDR3 protein: CASSFWASGGFYEQYF
CDR3 length: 16; clone size: -; J gene: TRBJ2-7; D gene: -; V gene: TRBV4-1; CDR3 DNA: TGCGCCAGCAGCCCTGTGGGCAGGTCTAACCTAGGGGAGCAGTACTTC; CDR3 protein: CASSPVGRSNLGEQYF
CDR3 length: 11; clone size: -; J gene: TRBJ2-1; D gene: -; V gene: TRBV27; CDR3 DNA: TGTGCCAGCAGTCGGTACAATGAGCAGTTCTTC; CDR3 protein: CASSRYNEQFF
CDR3 length: 14; clone size: once; J gene: TRBJ2-7; D gene: TRBD1; V gene: TRBV4-1; CDR3 DNA: TGCGCCAGCAGCCAAGATCCTGGACAGGGCGAGCAGTACTTC; CDR3 protein: CASSQDPGQGEQYF
CDR3 length: 12; clone size: -; J gene: TRBJ1-2; D gene: TRBD1; V gene: TRBV27; CDR3 DNA: TGTGCCAGCTGGACAGGAATGGAAGACTACACCTTC; CDR3 protein: CASWTGMEDYTF
CDR3 length: 15; clone size: -; J gene: TRBJ1-2; D gene: -; V gene: TRBV19; CDR3 DNA: TGTGCCAGTAGTATATGGATACAGGAGATCTATGGCTACACCTTC; CDR3 protein: CASSIWIQEIYGYTF
CDR3 length: 11; clone size: few; J gene: TRBJ1-1; D gene: -; V gene: TRBV7-2; CDR3 DNA: TGTGCCAGCAGCTTAGTTTCCGAAGCTTTCTTT; CDR3 protein: CASSLVSEAFF
CDR3 length: 15; clone size: once; J gene: TRBJ1-3; D gene: -; V gene: TRBV9; CDR3 DNA: TGTGCCAGCAGCTCAGGACGGATCTCTGGAAACACCATATATTTT; CDR3 protein: CASSSGRISGNTIYF
CDR3 length: 15; clone size: -; J gene: TRBJ1-3; D gene: TRBD1; V gene: TRBV5-1; CDR3 DNA: TGCGCCAGCAGCCCCGGGACAGGGAATGGAAACACCATATATTTT; CDR3 protein: CASSPGTGNGNTIYF
CDR3 length: 16; clone size: few; J gene: TRBJ2-7; D gene: -; V gene: TRBV11-2; CDR3 DNA: TGTGCCAGCAGCTTAGTAGGACAGCCGAGCTCCTACGAGCAGTACTTC; CDR3 protein: CASSLVGQPSSYEQYF
CDR3 length: 15; clone size: once; J gene: TRBJ1-5; D gene: TRBD1; V gene: TRBV4-1; CDR3 DNA: TGCGCCAGCTCACAAAACAGGGGAAGCAATCAGCCCCAGCATTTT; CDR3 protein: CASSQNRGSNQPQHF
CDR3 length: 13; clone size: -; J gene: TRBJ1-1; D gene: -; V gene: TRBV30; CDR3 DNA: TGTGCCTGCGTGTTGGGAATGCTGACTGAAGCTTTCTTT; CDR3 protein: CACVLGMLTEAFF
CDR3 length: 14; clone size: -; J gene: TRBJ2-1; D gene: -; V gene: TRBV27; CDR3 DNA: TGTGCCAGCAGTTGGGCTAGCTCCTACAATGAGCAGTTCTTC; CDR3 protein: CASSWASSYNEQFF
CDR3 length: 13; clone size: -; J gene: TRBJ2-5; D gene: -; V gene: TRBV15; CDR3 DNA: TGTGCCACCAGGCTCCATAACCAAGAGACCCAGTACTTC; CDR3 protein: CATRLHNQETQYF
CDR3 length: 14; clone size: -; J gene: TRBJ2-1; D gene: TRBD2; V gene: TRBV6-6; CDR3 DNA: TGTGCCAGCAGCCTTAGCGGGGGGGCCGTTGAGCAGTTCTTC; CDR3 protein: CASSLSGGAVEQFF
CDR3 length: 14; clone size: -; J gene: TRBJ2-3; D gene: TRBD2; V gene: TRBV7-2; CDR3 DNA: TGTGCCAGCAGCTTGGTGCGGGGGACAGATACGCAGTATTTT; CDR3 protein: CASSLVRGTDTQYF
CDR3 length: 14; clone size: -; J gene: TRBJ1-4; D gene: TRBD1; V gene: TRBV11-2; CDR3 DNA: TGTGCCAGCAGCTTAGAGGACAGGGTTGAAAAACTGTTTTTT; CDR3 protein: CASSLEDRVEKLFF
CDR3 length: 17; clone size: -; J gene: TRBJ1-5; D gene: -; V gene: TRBV4-1; CDR3 DNA: TGCGCCAGCAGCCAGTCAGACAGATTCTATAGCAATCAGCCCCAGCATTTT; CDR3 protein: CASSQSDRFYSNQPQHF
CDR3 length: 12; clone size: -; J gene: TRBJ2-7; D gene: -; V gene: TRBV6-4; CDR3 DNA: TGTGCCAGCAGCGACCCCACCGCAGAGCAGTACTTC; CDR3 protein: CASSDPTAEQYF
CDR3 length: 11; clone size: -; J gene: TRBJ2-7; D gene: -; V gene: TRBV7-8; CDR3 DNA: TGTGCCAGCAGCTTAAACTACGAGCAGTACTTC; CDR3 protein: CASSLNYEQYF
CDR3 length: 15; clone size: -; J gene: TRBJ2-1; D gene: -; V gene: TRBV4-1; CDR3 DNA: TGCGCCAGCAGCGAAGCCCCCCACTCCTACAATGAGCAGTTCTTC; CDR3 protein: CASSEAPHSYNEQFF
CDR3 length: 19; clone size: -; J gene: TRBJ2-7; D gene: TRBD1; V gene: TRBV5-1; CDR3 DNA: TGCGCCAGCAGCCTCGATGAGACAGGGGTAAGGGGTTTTTCCTACGAGCAGTACTTC; CDR3 protein: CASSLDETGVRGFSYEQYF
CDR3 length: 13; clone size: few; J gene: TRBJ2-2; D gene: -; V gene: TRBV9; CDR3 DNA: TGTGCCAGCAGCGTAGGGAACACCGGGGAGCTGTTTTTT; CDR3 protein: CASSVGNTGELFF
CDR3 length: 15; clone size: -; J gene: TRBJ2-5; D gene: TRBD2; V gene: TRBV9; CDR3 DNA: TGTGCCAGCAGCGTTGGCGGGGGGTACCAAGAGACCCAGTACTTC; CDR3 protein: CASSVGGGYQETQYF
CDR3 length: 12; clone size: once; J gene: TRBJ1-3; D gene: -; V gene: TRBV4-1; CDR3 DNA: TGCGCCAGCAGGGGTGCCGGAAACACCATATATTTT; CDR3 protein: CASRGAGNTIYF
CDR3 length: 14; clone size: -; J gene: TRBJ1-5; D gene: -; V gene: TRBV27; CDR3 DNA: TGTGCCAGCAGACCTGGACAGTTAAATCAGCCCCAGCATTTT; CDR3 protein: CASRPGQLNQPQHF
CDR3 length: 15; clone size: once; J gene: TRBJ2-5; D gene: -; V gene: TRBV7-9; CDR3 DNA: TGTGCCAGCAGCTTAGCGACGCTTGACCAAGAGACCCAGTACTTC; CDR3 protein: CASSLATLDQETQYF
CDR3 length: 13; clone size: -; J gene: TRBJ2-7; D gene: -; V gene: TRBV7-9; CDR3 DNA: TGTGCCAGCAGCTCAATTAGACAGGTCGAGCAGTACTTC; CDR3 protein: CASSSIRQVEQYF
CDR3 length: 16; clone size: -; J gene: TRBJ1-2; D gene: TRBD1; V gene: TRBV14; CDR3 DNA: TGTGCCAGCAGCCAAACGGGGGCAGGGGGCAGATATGGCTACACCTTC; CDR3 protein: CASSQTGAGGRYGYTF
CDR3 length: 15; clone size: -; J gene: TRBJ2-7; D gene: TRBD1; V gene: TRBV25-1; CDR3 DNA: TGTGCCAGCGATCCGGGACAGGGGGCCAGTTACGAGCAGTACTTC; CDR3 protein: CASDPGQGASYEQYF
CDR3 length: 14; clone size: -; J gene: TRBJ1-2; D gene: -; V gene: TRBV9; CDR3 DNA: TGTGCCAGCAGCGTAGGTAATTTGAACTATGGCTACACCTTC; CDR3 protein: CASSVGNLNYGYTF
CDR3 length: 13; clone size: -; J gene: TRBJ2-3; D gene: TRBD1; V gene: TRBV29-1; CDR3 DNA: TGCAGCGTTGAACAGGGGGCTGCAGATACGCAGTATTTT; CDR3 protein: CSVEQGAADTQYF
CDR3 length: 14; clone size: few; J gene: TRBJ2-1; D gene: -; V gene: TRBV7-8; CDR3 DNA: TGTGCCAGCAGCTTAACCGGGGGGCCCAATGAGCAGTTCTTC; CDR3 protein: CASSLTGGPNEQFF
CDR3 length: 16; clone size: -; J gene: TRBJ1-1; D gene: TRBD1; V gene: TRBV18; CDR3 DNA: TGTGCCAGCTCACCTACCCCTTCGACAGGGATCACTGAAGCTTTCTTT; CDR3 protein: CASSPTPSTGITEAFF
CDR3 length: 11; clone size: few; J gene: TRBJ1-6; D gene: -; V gene: TRBV27; CDR3 DNA: TGTGCCAGCAGTTCGAATTCACCCCTCCACTTT; CDR3 protein: CASSSNSPLHF
CDR3 length: 14; clone size: -; J gene: TRBJ2-1; D gene: -; V gene: TRBV6-1; CDR3 DNA: TGTGCCAGCAGTGAAGATGTAGTTCACAATGAGCAGTTCTTC; CDR3 protein: CASSEDVVHNEQFF
CDR3 length: 15; clone size: -; J gene: TRBJ1-6; D gene: TRBD1; V gene: TRBV6-5; CDR3 DNA: TGTGCCAGCAGTTACGGGACTTCAGGGGGTTCACCCCTCCACTTT; CDR3 protein: CASSYGTSGGSPLHF
CDR3 length: 14; clone size: -; J gene: TRBJ2-7; D gene: TRBD1; V gene: TRBV16; CDR3 DNA: TGTGCCAGCAGCCCGAGACAGGGGGCTCACGAGCAGTACTTC; CDR3 protein: CASSPRQGAHEQYF
CDR3 length: 15; clone size: -; J gene: TRBJ1-1; D gene: TRBD1; V gene: TRBV4-1; CDR3 DNA: TGCGCCAGCAGCCAAGGGGACAGCCTGAACACTGAAGCTTTCTTT; CDR3 protein: CASSQGDSLNTEAFF
CDR3 length: 14; clone size: -; J gene: TRBJ1-2; D gene: -; V gene: TRBV29-1; CDR3 DNA: TGCAGCGTTGAAAGGCAGGGAGTTAACTATGGCTACACCTTC; CDR3 protein: CSVERQGVNYGYTF
CDR3 length: 13; clone size: -; J gene: TRBJ2-5; D gene: -; V gene: TRBV4-1; CDR3 DNA: TGCGCCAGCAGCCAAGGGACGGGGGAGACCCAGTACTTC; CDR3 protein: CASSQGTGETQYF